This T cell receptor (beta chain) was observed in a study of blood T cells in healthy people across ages. Study information: The template switching approach captured approximately one barcoded beta molecule for every two T cells.

The ends were cut back, 1 base at V and 1 base at J, with 10 bases in the middle. This CDR3 region has 15 residues. From germline, CDR1 is MGHRA and CDR2 YSYEKL. The sample providers were healthy Caucasian people from Russia, aged roughly 6 to 95. This clonotype was seen a few times. A second 7 to 11 cycle PCR used barcoded and J-beta primers. Each cDNA molecule was tagged by a template-switch adaptor that had 12 random nucleotides. TCRdb called the 5' RACE reads again in MiXCR, with one record for every CDR3 protein. Here the sample spans around 1,700,000 distinct CDR3 sequences, 28% being singletons.

The gene calls are TRBV4-1 and TRBJ1-2; D not resolved. The receptor was derived from a woman aged 25-40 years in good health. Sequenced: blood. DNA of the CDR3: TGCGCCAGCAGCCAAGGCCCGATGCTTAACTATGGCTACACCTTC. Protein sequence: CASSQGPMLNYGYTF.